This paragraph reports one TCR beta chain. Antigen specificity is unknown. The data belong to a study of T cell responses to AZD1222 COVID-19 vaccine. Notes on the study in general: The study found vaccine-associated CD4 TCRs spanning spike, dominant at 160-218 and 743-854.

Here immunoSEQ multiplex PCR was the method, and the copy in TCRdb shows in-frame clones only, minus some. The sample yields about 120,000 clones, less than 90% seen once. This CDR3 region has 13 residues. CDR1 LNHDA and CDR2 SQIVND come from the germline V gene (reference sequence). The V end was cut by 5 bases, the J end by 7 bases, with 15 bases between. This rearrangement joins TRBV19 to TRBJ2-7; D is perhaps TRBD2 (6 bases). Source: peripheral blood, taken on day 0 of AZD1222 vaccination. The TCR sequence derives from an adult in good health. This CDR3 is CASSSGTAREQYF. CDR3 nucleotides: TGTGCCAGTAGTTCCGGGACTGCGAGGGAGCAGTACTTC.